The 22 T cell receptor beta chains below were found in one sample sequenced in a study of T cells in Graves' hyperthyroidism and ophthalmopathy. Researchers took RNA transcripts and amplified the TCR beta CDR3 regions from them. HTBI primers were employed in a first-round RT-PCR of the TCR CDR3. TCRdb fed the multiplex PCR reads into MiXCR, producing one record per CDR3 protein. The data contain 300,000 to 450,000 distinct CDR3 sequences, 25% of them singletons. The sequencing sample was made of blood. These receptors all come from a man aged 45-60 years with Graves' hyperthyroidism.

This clonotype was seen a handful of times. This chain joins TRBV13 and TRBJ2-7; 7 bases match TRBD2. The V segment lost 6 bases and the J segment 5 bases; nucleotides outside the gene matches: 4. The CDR3 runs 12 residues. The germline V gene encodes CDR1 PRHDT and CDR2 FYEKMQ (reference sequence). CDR3 protein: CASSPGTNEQYF. CDR3 sequence (DNA): TGTGCCAGCAGTCCCGGGACTAACGAGCAGTACTTC.

This clonotype has only a few counts. The genes are TRBV6-1 and TRBJ2-7; the D gene could be TRBD1 or TRBD2 (6 bases each). Germline CDR1 MNHNS, CDR2 SASEGT. V was clipped by 8 bases and J by 3 bases, with 23 bases between them. The CDR3 runs to 16 residues. The CDR3 DNA follows: TGTGCCAGCGGGGAGACAGGTTCTGTGGGACTCTACGAGCAGTACTTC. It is translated as CASGETGSVGLYEQYF.

This clonotype has a single count. The chain links TRBV19 to TRBJ2-7; 7 bases agree with TRBD1. The CDR3 has 14 residues. V dropped 7 bases and J dropped 6; count of bases not matched to a gene: 12. Germline V gene lookup returns CDR1 LNHDA and CDR2 SQIVND (reference sequence). CDR3 sequence reads: CASTSTGDSFEQYF. The CDR3 DNA reads TGTGCCAGTACCTCTACAGGGGACAGTTTCGAGCAGTACTTC.

This clonotype was observed at least ten times. V is TRBV7-3 and J is TRBJ2-3; maybe TRBD2 (6 bases). Germline V lookup: CDR1 SGHTA, CDR2 FQGTGA. The V and J ends lost 4 bases and 6 bases respectively, with 11 bases between them. CDR3 length: 13 residues. The CDR3 loop is CASSSTRMDTQYF. As DNA, the CDR3 is TGTGCCAGCAGCTCGACTAGAATGGATACGCAGTATTTT.

This clonotype appeared a few times. This chain links TRBV6-1 with TRBJ1-5, with D possibly matching TRBD1 (5 bases). Germline V gene data show CDR1 as MNHNS and CDR2 as SASEGT. V lost 4 bases and J 0 bases, leaving 10 bases between the germline ends. This CDR3 region has 15 residues. Here the CDR3 reads CASSATAHSNQPQHF. CDR3 in DNA: TGTGCCAGCAGTGCGACAGCTCATAGCAATCAGCCCCAGCATTTT.

This clonotype was detected a few times. This chain links TRBV5-1 with TRBJ1-2, with 9 bases fitting TRBD1. CDR3 length equals 13 residues. V dropped 3 bases and J dropped 6; count of bases not matched to a gene: 3. Germline assignment: CDR1 SGHRS and CDR2 YFSETQ. The CDR3 DNA sequence: TGCGCCAGCAGCTGGGACAGGGCGAATGGCTACACCTTC. This gives the protein CASSWDRANGYTF.

This clonotype showed up just a few times. This chain joins TRBV11-2 and TRBJ2-2; D gene unclear. The germline CDR1 and CDR2 sequences are SGHAT and FQNNGV. The V and J ends lost 3 bases and 4 bases respectively, with 6 bases between them. The CDR3 sequence is 13 residues long. Here the CDR3 reads CASSFTGTGELFF. The CDR3, as DNA: TGTGCCAGCAGCTTCACGGGCACCGGGGAGCTGTTTTTT.

This clonotype was observed many times. The chain couples TRBV12-3 or TRBV12-4 to TRBJ2-5, with D possibly TRBD1 on 7 matching bases. Trimming stripped 4 bases from V and 2 bases from J, with 11 bases between. The CDR3 spans 14 residues. The CDR3 sequence is CASSYGGQQETQYF. Here the CDR3 DNA reads TGTGCCAGCAGTTACGGGGGACAGCAAGAGACCCAGTACTTC.

This clonotype came up a few times. This chain links TRBV6-1 with TRBJ2-5; 12 nucleotides align to TRBD2. V dropped 6 bases and J dropped 6; count of bases not matched to a gene: 5. This CDR3 comprises 14 residues. Germline-derived CDR1 and CDR2 are MNHNS and SASEGT. The CDR3 sequence: CASRTTSGSQTQYF. The CDR3 nucleotides read TGTGCCAGCAGAACGACTAGCGGGAGCCAGACCCAGTACTTC.

In its sample, this clonotype was seen many times. For the CDR3, the DNA is TGTGCCTGGAGGAGGACAGCTGAAGCTTTCTTT. It translates to CAWRRTAEAFF. The chain carries TRBV30 and TRBJ1-1, with a tentative D call TRBD1 (6 bases). Germline V CDR1 and CDR2: GTSNPN, SVGIG (reference sequence). V lost 3 bases and J lost 6, with 8 bases in between. This CDR3 spans 11 amino acids.

The chain has TRBV27 and TRBJ2-4; D perhaps matches TRBD1 (6 bases). CDR3 length: 14 amino acids. Trimming cost V 2 bases and J 6 bases, with 11 bases left between them. The germline V gene has CDR1 MNHEY and CDR2 SMNVEV (reference sequence). CDR3 amino acids: CASSLGEGGNIQYF. The CDR3 DNA is TGTGCCAGCAGTTTAGGGGAAGGGGGAAACATTCAGTACTTC.

On this clonotype: The conserved closing phenylalanine or tryptophan is absent in this CDR3, likely reflecting a read error. The rearrangement uses TRBV7-3 and TRBJ2-1; D gene ambiguous. CDR3 length equals 14 residues. V was trimmed by 6 bases and J by 7 bases, leaving 16 bases between them. The germline CDR1 and CDR2 sequences are SGHTA and FQGTGA. DNA of the CDR3: TGTGCCAGCAGTTTGGGTGGGCTCCTAAATGAGCAGTTCCTC. It specifies CASSLGGLLNEQFL.

The chain couples TRBV11-2 to TRBJ2-7, with 7 nucleotides matching TRBD1. Losses at the gene ends were 2 bases for V and 1 base for J; bases not matched to a gene: 17. The CDR3 spans 19 residues. Germline lookup yields CDR1 SGHAT and CDR2 FQNNGV. CDR3 sequence reads: CASSLNFFTPQGTSYEQYF. The CDR3 DNA is TGTGCCAGCAGCTTAAACTTCTTTACTCCACAGGGGACATCCTACGAGCAGTACTTC. The entire variable domain, with the rest obtained from reference TRBV11-2 and TRBJ2-7, is as follows: EAGVAQSPRYKIIEKRQSVAFWCNPISGHATLYWYQQILGQGPKLLIQFQNNGVVDDSQLPKDRFSAERLKGVDSTLKIQPAKLEDSAVYLCASSLNFFTPQGTSYEQYFGPGTRLTVT.

The chain recombines TRBV5-5 with TRBJ2-1; 7 nucleotides agree with TRBD2. J lost 6 bases, V lost 1 base, and 13 bases had no gene match. The CDR3 is 17 residues long. Germline V CDR1 and CDR2: SGHKS, YYEKEE (reference sequence). CDR3 sequence: CASSLSRAGELGNEQFF. Written as DNA, the CDR3 is TGTGCCAGCAGCTTGTCCCGGGCGGGAGAACTCGGCAATGAGCAGTTCTTC.

The sample holds a few counts of this clonotype. V and J are TRBV20-1 and TRBJ1-2; 8 bases fit TRBD1. The CDR3 contains 12 residues. Germline CDR1 and CDR2: DFQATT and SNEGSKA (reference sequence). With V trimmed by 6 bases and J by 8 bases, 8 bases remained unmatched. The CDR3 protein is CSASAGGFGYTF. The CDR3 coding sequence is TGCAGTGCGAGTGCAGGGGGCTTCGGCTACACCTTC.

In DNA form, the CDR3 reads TGTGCCAGTGGTTCCACGCGACAGAACAATCAGCCCCAGCATTTT. Translation gives CASGSTRQNNQPQHF. V usage is TRBV19 and J usage is TRBJ1-5, with D possibly matching TRBD1 (5 bases). Trimming removed 8 bases at V and 3 bases at J, with 17 bases between. The germline V gene encodes CDR1 LNHDA and CDR2 SQIVND (reference sequence). The CDR3 is made up of 15 amino acids.

On this clonotype: This clone may be a read error of a much larger clone one base away. V is TRBV28 and J is TRBJ2-5; D is possibly TRBD1 (5 bases). The germline V gene has CDR1 MDHEN and CDR2 SYDVKM. CDR3 length: 15 residues. Trimming pared 2 bases from V and 2 bases from J, leaving 12 bases between. The CDR3: CASSLGGATQETQYF. The CDR3 DNA is TGTGCCAGCAGTTTAGGTGGGGCAACACAAGAGACCCAGTACTTC.

The chain recombines TRBV9 with TRBJ2-5; 7 bases are shared with TRBD2. Losses at the gene ends were 3 bases for V and 2 bases for J; bases not matched to a gene: 13. Germline CDR1 SGDLS, CDR2 YYNGEE. The CDR3 covers 17 residues. Written as DNA, the CDR3 is TGTGCCAGCAGCGCCCGCCCGGGGAGGGCCCGTCAAGAGACCCAGTACTTC. This gives the protein CASSARPGRARQETQYF.

The chain combines TRBV4-1 with TRBJ1-2, with D hard to call. The CDR3 runs to 13 residues. From germline, CDR1 is MGHRA and CDR2 YSYEKL. V was shortened by 1 base and J by 5 bases, with 8 bases between the two germline ends. CDR3 DNA: TGCGCCAGCAGCCAAGCAGGACGGTATGGCTACACCTTC. Translated, it gives CASSQAGRYGYTF.

V usage is TRBV2 and J usage is TRBJ2-7; D unclear. Per germline, CDR1 SNHLY and CDR2 FYNNEI. Trimming removed 6 bases from V and 7 bases from J, with 10 bases in between. This CDR3 is 11 amino acids long. The CDR3 is CASRTGKEQYF. The CDR3, as DNA: TGTGCCAGCAGGACTGGGAAGGAGCAGTACTTC.

The rearrangement links TRBV11-2 to TRBJ2-1; 7 bases line up with TRBD2. V gave up 2 bases and J gave up 9 bases; unmatched junction bases: 10. Germline lookup yields CDR1 SGHAT and CDR2 FQNNGV. This CDR3 has 15 amino acids. CDR3 DNA sequence: TGTGCCAGCAGCTTACATATATCCCGGGGGGTTGAGCAGTTCTTC. It encodes CASSLHISRGVEQFF.

This clonotype was detected many times. The chain recombines TRBV7-9 with TRBJ2-7; TRBD1 aligns across 10 bases. V gave up 5 bases and J gave up 3 bases; unmatched junction bases: 7. CDR3 length equals 15 residues. The germline V gene has CDR1 SEHNR and CDR2 FQNEAQ (reference sequence). The CDR3 sequence is CASSRTGQGFYEQYF. CDR3 in DNA: TGTGCCAGCAGCCGGACGGGACAGGGGTTCTACGAGCAGTACTTC.